This record looks at one T cell receptor (beta chain) sequence and its context. The antigen remains unidentified. Healthy Caucasians from Russia aged about 6 to 90 served as donors. Trimming removed 5 bases at V and 3 bases at J, with 11 bases between. CDR1 and CDR2 from the germline V gene are SNHLY and FYNNEI. The length of the CDR3 is 13 residues. The second PCR ran about 7 to 12 cycles with a sample-barcoded 5' primer and J-beta primers. Every single cDNA molecule received a tag from a template-switch adaptor with 12 random nucleotides. TCRdb re-called the 5' RACE reads through MiXCR, storing one row per CDR3 protein. The sample has about 1.8 million distinct CDR3 sequences; roughly 50% are singletons. These data originate in a study of blood T cells in healthy people across ages. Study-level results: Compared with aged donors, long-lived donors showed fewer expanded clones, suggesting selection.

V usage is TRBV2 and J usage is TRBJ2-7, with D unresolved. This receptor was obtained from a woman between 40 and 55 years old in good health. The sample comprised blood. Here the CDR3 reads CASSTVINYEQYF. The DNA for the CDR3 is TGTGCCAGCAGTACAGTGATTAACTACGAGCAGTACTTC.